The 30 T cell receptor beta chains given below trace back to one sample, sequenced in a study of cytomegalovirus exposure and HLA in healthy donors. Some clones are missing from TCRdb's copy, which holds only in-frame ones; the method was immunoSEQ multiplex PCR. The sample consists of tens of thousands of clones, 85% to 90% of them appearing once. The specimen was PBMCs. All receptors derive from a woman younger than 30 in good health and CMV-seropositive.

The chain recombines TRBV27 with TRBJ2-5, with a tentative D call TRBD2 (5 bases). With 5 bases removed from V and 4 bases from J, the gap between germline ends came to 17 bases. Germline CDR1 and CDR2: MNHEY and SMNVEV (reference sequence). The CDR3 spans 15 residues. The CDR3 loop reads CASSRQRTAGETQYF. The DNA for the CDR3 is TGTGCCAGCAGTCGGCAAAGGACGGCGGGAGAGACCCAGTACTTC.

The chain couples TRBV18 to TRBJ2-2; 7 bases match TRBD1. V was pared by 7 bases and J by 2 bases, with 7 bases of the junction left unmatched. The germline V gene has CDR1 KGHSH and CDR2 LQKENI. This CDR3 has 15 residues. The CDR3 DNA follows: TGTGCCAGCTACCCAGGGGGACCAAACACCGGGGAGCTGTTTTTT. As protein: CASYPGGPNTGELFF.

This clone was seen a single time. V usage is TRBV5-6 and J usage is TRBJ1-2; the D gene is possibly TRBD1 (5 bases). The CDR3 totals 14 residues. The germline V gene encodes CDR1 SGHDT and CDR2 YYEEEE. The V and J ends lost 1 base and 4 bases respectively, with 11 bases between them. Written as DNA, the CDR3 is TGTGCCAGCAGCTTGCGTTTGGGGCCCTATGGCTACACCTTC. Its translation: CASSLRLGPYGYTF.

J is TRBJ2-5 and V is TRBV11-2, with TRBD2 matching over 7 bases. CDR3 length equals 14 residues. The trim removed 4 bases at V and 6 bases at J, leaving 8 bases unmatched. Per germline, CDR1 SGHAT and CDR2 FQNNGV. The CDR3 sequence: CASSSDISGKTQYF. The CDR3, as DNA: TGTGCCAGCAGCTCAGACATCAGCGGGAAGACCCAGTACTTC.

The rearrangement links TRBV2 to TRBJ2-1; 10 bases line up with TRBD2. The germline gives CDR1 SNHLY, CDR2 FYNNEI. With V trimmed by 7 bases and J by 1 base, 19 bases remained unmatched. This CDR3 has 20 amino acids. The CDR3 here is CASTENPGPSGGRSYNEQFF. In nucleotides, the CDR3 is TGTGCCAGCACCGAAAACCCGGGCCCTAGCGGGGGTAGGTCCTACAATGAGCAGTTCTTC.

The chain combines TRBV6-6 with TRBJ1-6, with 9 bases aligning to TRBD1. V was clipped by 7 bases and J by 8 bases; unmatched bases: 3. The V gene's germline CDR1 is MNHNY and CDR2 SVGAGI (reference sequence). This CDR3 region has 13 residues. CDR3 bases: TGTGCCAGCATCCGGACAGGGGATTCACCCCTCCACTTT. As protein: CASIRTGDSPLHF.

This clone showed up just once. The chain combines TRBV2 with TRBJ1-2; D is possibly TRBD1 (6 bases). Per the germline V gene, CDR1 is SNHLY and CDR2 is FYNNEI. The CDR3 runs to 15 residues. Trimming cost V 5 bases and J 7 bases, with 20 bases left between them. CDR3 protein: CASSISTGSSSGYTF. The CDR3 DNA sequence: TGTGCCAGCAGTATCTCGACAGGTTCCTCTTCTGGCTACACCTTC. Drawing the rest from reference TRBV2 and TRBJ1-2, the complete variable domain is EPEVTQTPSHQVTQMGQEVILRCVPISNHLYFYWYRQILGQKVEFLVSFYNNEISEKSEIFDDQFSVERPDGSNFTLKIRSTKLEDSAMYFCASSISTGSSSGYTFGSGTRLTVV.

The genes are TRBV10-2 and TRBJ2-7, with D perhaps matching TRBD1 (6 bases). CDR1 and CDR2 (germline): WSHSY, SAAADI. The V gene lost 5 bases and the J gene lost 3 bases, with 11 bases spanning the gap. The CDR3 contains 13 residues. The CDR3 nucleotides read TGCGCCAGCAGTCATTTACAGGGCTACGAGCAGTACTTC. It specifies CASSHLQGYEQYF.

The sample holds a few counts of this clone. V usage is TRBV5-1 and J usage is TRBJ2-7, with 12 positions matching TRBD1. J lost 6 bases, V lost 4 bases, and 5 bases had no gene match. In germline, CDR1 is SGHRS, CDR2 YFSETQ. This CDR3 has 14 amino acids. CDR3 DNA: TGCGCCAGCAGCGGCGGGACAGGGGGCTTCGAGCAGTACTTC. This sequence encodes CASSGGTGGFEQYF.

The chain recombines TRBV18 with TRBJ2-7, with 8 bases aligning to TRBD1. Germline V gene sequence: CDR1 KGHSH, CDR2 LQKENI. J was trimmed by 9 bases and V by 3 bases; bases with no gene match: 7. This CDR3 has 13 amino acids. CDR3: CASSPGQDSAQYF. Here the CDR3 DNA reads TGTGCCAGCTCACCGGGACAGGATTCGGCGCAGTACTTC.

The CDR3 coding sequence is TGTGCCAGCAATGAGGGCGAGCGGACTGAAGCTTTCTTT. This gives the protein CASNEGERTEAFF. This chain joins TRBV28 and TRBJ1-1; D call uncertain. In germline, CDR1 is MDHEN, CDR2 SYDVKM. CDR3 length equals 13 residues. V gave up 7 bases and J gave up 5 bases, with 14 bases separating them.

This clone was detected only once. This rearrangement joins TRBV5-5 to TRBJ1-2, with 9 bases identical to TRBD1. The CDR3 is 13 amino acids. The germline V gene encodes CDR1 SGHKS and CDR2 YYEKEE (reference sequence). Unmatched junction bases numbered 3, after V lost 1 base and J lost 8 bases. The chain's CDR3 is CASSLTGGDGYTF. The CDR3 bases are TGTGCCAGCAGCTTGACAGGGGGCGACGGCTACACCTTC.

The rearrangement joins TRBV30 to TRBJ1-1, with D perhaps matching TRBD1 (6 bases). The CDR3 length is 13 residues. Germline CDR1 is GTSNPN and CDR2 is SVGIG (reference sequence). CDR3 nucleotide sequence: TGTGCTTGTTCGGGACAAACGAACACTGAAGCTTTCTTT. This codes for CACSGQTNTEAFF.

The V and J genes are TRBV6-5 and TRBJ1-5, with a weak D call TRBD1 (6 bases). The CDR3 length is 13 residues. In germline, CDR1 is MNHEY, CDR2 SVGAGI. Trimming shortened V by 10 bases and J by 3 bases, and 13 bases separated the two germline ends. The CDR3 DNA follows: TGTGCCACGGCGGACAGATTCAATCAGCCCCAGCATTTT. Its protein is CATADRFNQPQHF.

The chain has TRBV28 and TRBJ1-5, with D hard to call. The CDR3 contains 14 residues. Per the germline V gene, CDR1 is MDHEN and CDR2 is SYDVKM. V gave up 3 bases and J gave up 0 bases, with 6 bases separating them. The CDR3 reads CASSFSSSNQPQHF. The CDR3 DNA reads TGTGCCAGCAGTTTTAGCTCTAGCAATCAGCCCCAGCATTTT.

On this clone itself: In the same sample, other DNA sequences code for this CDR3. The chain recombines TRBV6-5 with TRBJ1-2; TRBD1 is a possible D gene (6 bases). V lost 5 bases, J lost 2 bases, and 9 bases lay in between. The CDR3 extends over 13 amino acids. Germline lookup yields CDR1 MNHEY and CDR2 SVGAGI. CDR3 in DNA: TGTGCCAGCAGTCGGACAGCCAACTATGGCTACACCTTC. This gives the protein CASSRTANYGYTF.

V is TRBV5-1 and J is TRBJ2-5; weak D call: TRBD1 (6 bases). V shed 4 bases and J shed 2 bases, with 12 bases lying between them. Germline loops: CDR1 SGHRS, CDR2 YFSETQ. This CDR3 contains 14 residues. As DNA, the CDR3 is TGCGCCAGCAGCCGGACAGCTACACAAGAGACCCAGTACTTC. It yields the protein CASSRTATQETQYF.

The J gene is TRBJ2-3, the V gene TRBV5-1, with 13 bases fitting TRBD2. Germline V gene lookup returns CDR1 SGHRS and CDR2 YFSETQ. The CDR3 sequence is 18 residues long. Trimming at V came to 0 bases and at J to 0 bases, leaving 4 bases not matched to a gene. The DNA of the CDR3 is TGCGCCAGCAGCTTGGGACTAGCGGGGGGTTACAGCACAGATACGCAGTATTTT. It encodes CASSLGLAGGYSTDTQYF.

The chain employs TRBV7-2 and TRBJ1-5, with D maybe TRBD1 (5 bases). The germline V and J ends were trimmed by 5 bases and 6 bases, with 17 bases remaining between them. This CDR3 spans 15 amino acids. Per germline, CDR1 SGHTA and CDR2 FQGNSA. The CDR3, as DNA: TGTGCCAGCAGCACCTCGGGGGTCGGGAGTCAGCCCCAGCATTTT. Protein product: CASSTSGVGSQPQHF. The variable domain in full, completed from reference TRBV7-2 and TRBJ1-5, reads GAGVSQSPSNKVTEKGKDVELRCDPISGHTALYWYRQSLGQGLEFLIYFQGNSAPDKSGLPSDRFSAERTGGSVSTLTIQRTQQEDSAVYLCASSTSGVGSQPQHFGDGTRLSIL.

This chain uses TRBV7-9 with TRBJ1-1, with D perhaps matching TRBD1 (6 bases). Deletions cut 6 bases from V and 5 bases from J, with 22 bases between. The CDR3 sequence is 16 residues long. The germline gives CDR1 SEHNR, CDR2 FQNEAQ (reference sequence). Here the CDR3 reads CASSSSGAGEGTEAFF. DNA of the CDR3: TGTGCCAGCAGTTCCTCCGGCGCAGGGGAAGGAACTGAAGCTTTCTTT.

This chain uses TRBV19 with TRBJ2-1; weak D call: TRBD1 (5 bases). The CDR3 extends over 15 amino acids. V shed 2 bases and J shed 3 bases, with 11 bases lying between them. The germline V gene encodes CDR1 LNHDA and CDR2 SQIVND (reference sequence). Here the CDR3 DNA reads TGTGCCAGTAGTATATCAGACAGTGGCTACAATGAGCAGTTCTTC. Amino acids: CASSISDSGYNEQFF. Full variable domain (outside the CDR3, taken from reference TRBV19 and TRBJ2-1): DGGITQSPKYLFRKEGQNVTLSCEQNLNHDAMYWYRQDPGQGLRLIYYSQIVNDFQKGDIAEGYSVSREKKESFPLTVTSAQKNPTAFYLCASSISDSGYNEQFFGPGTRLTVL.

The chain recombines TRBV4-1 with TRBJ2-1; TRBD2 aligns across 8 bases. The CDR3 has 14 amino acids. V lost 5 bases and J lost 8; bases outside the gene matches: 8. Germline CDR1 MGHRA, CDR2 YSYEKL. CDR3 protein: CASSKPGLVHEQFF. The CDR3 nucleotides read TGCGCCAGCAGCAAACCGGGACTAGTGCATGAGCAGTTCTTC.

The table lists this clone with a count of one. The genes are TRBV2 and TRBJ2-7; 7 bases map to TRBD1. Germline CDR1 and CDR2: SNHLY and FYNNEI. The CDR3 is 15 residues long. V dropped 6 bases and J dropped 3; count of bases not matched to a gene: 11. The CDR3 sequence is CASSNDREPIYEQYF. DNA of the CDR3: TGTGCCAGCAGCAACGACAGGGAACCGATCTACGAGCAGTACTTC.

The V call is TRBV7-9, the J call TRBJ2-3; 11 bases match TRBD2. J was trimmed by 3 bases and V by 3 bases; bases with no gene match: 8. The length of the CDR3 is 17 residues. Germline V gene sequence: CDR1 SEHNR, CDR2 FQNEAQ (reference sequence). The CDR3 coding sequence is TGTGCCAGCAGCTTCGGACTAGCGGGCGTAACTACAGATACGCAGTATTTT. Translated, it gives CASSFGLAGVTTDTQYF. The full variable domain, its missing parts supplied by reference TRBV7-9 and TRBJ2-3, is DTGVSQNPRHKITKRGQNVTFRCDPISEHNRLYWYRQTLGQGPEFLTYFQNEAQLEKSRLLSDRFSAERPKGSFSTLEIQRTEQGDSAMYLCASSFGLAGVTTDTQYFGPGTRLTVL.

The rearrangement joins TRBV4-1 to TRBJ1-2, with 9 bases aligning to TRBD1. CDR1 and CDR2 (germline): MGHRA, YSYEKL. V gave up 4 bases and J gave up 5 bases; unmatched junction bases: 8. This CDR3 is 15 amino acids long. For the CDR3, the DNA is TGCGCCAGCAGCCCTGACAGGGGGTCTGGGTATGGCTACACCTTC. Its translation: CASSPDRGSGYGYTF.

The chain recombines TRBV7-3 with TRBJ1-2, with TRBD1 matching 8 bases. Germline V gene lookup returns CDR1 SGHTA and CDR2 FQGTGA. The CDR3 totals 15 residues. The J segment lost 7 bases and the V segment lost 4 bases, leaving 11 bases of the junction unmatched. CDR3 sequence: CASSSCRQGAFGYTF. The CDR3, as DNA: TGTGCCAGCAGCTCCTGCAGGCAGGGGGCCTTTGGCTACACCTTC. Combining the CDR3 with reference TRBV7-3 and TRBJ1-2 gives the whole variable domain GAGVSQTPSNKVTEKGKYVELRCDPISGHTALYWYRQSLGQGPEFLIYFQGTGAADDSGLPNDRFFAVRPEGSVSTLKIQRTERGDSAVYLCASSSCRQGAFGYTFGSGTRLTVV.

The V call is TRBV5-6, the J call TRBJ1-1; 8 nucleotides align to TRBD1. This CDR3 is built from 14 residues. Trimming took 3 bases from V and 0 from J; bases not matched to a gene: 1. Germline-derived CDR1 and CDR2 are SGHDT and YYEEEE. DNA for the CDR3: TGTGCCAGCAGCTCACAGGGGGTGAACACTGAAGCTTTCTTT. Its protein product is CASSSQGVNTEAFF.

The CDR3 nucleotides are TGTGCCATCAGTGACTGGAGCGGCGAGTACGAGCAGTACTTC. Encoded protein: CAISDWSGEYEQYF. This chain links TRBV10-3 with TRBJ2-7; perhaps TRBD2 as D (5 bases). CDR1 and CDR2 (germline): ENHRY, SYGVKD. The CDR3 runs 14 residues. Trimming shortened V by 3 bases and J by 4 bases, and 13 bases separated the two germline ends.

This sequence joins TRBV28 and TRBJ2-3; 11 bases are a match to TRBD1. With V trimmed by 3 bases and J by 4 bases, 6 bases remained unmatched. The CDR3 spans 16 residues. CDR1 and CDR2 from the germline V gene are MDHEN and SYDVKM. DNA for the CDR3: TGTGCCAGCAGTTTCCGGGACAGGGGGAGGCCAGATACGCAGTATTTT. Protein product: CASSFRDRGRPDTQYF.

This clone appeared a few times. The V call is TRBV6-4, the J call TRBJ2-3; 7 nucleotides agree with TRBD2. This CDR3 is 14 amino acids long. The J segment lost 2 bases and the V segment lost 2 bases, leaving 1 base of the junction unmatched. Per the germline V gene, CDR1 is MRHNA and CDR2 is SNTAGT. The CDR3 sequence is CASSDGGDTDTQYF. CDR3 DNA sequence: TGTGCCAGCAGTGACGGGGGGGACACAGATACGCAGTATTTT.